One T cell receptor beta chain is described in this entry. Methods used by the authors: Reference gene primer amplification gave nucleated cell count estimates. TCRdb keeps only in-frame clones here, not all; method: immunoSEQ multiplex PCR. The V and J calls and clone size come from that table; D and trimming were worked out from the DNA. The data show 20,000 to 25,000 clones, roughly 80% seen once. The sample originates from a study of blood T cell repertoires in COVID-19. Study summary: The United States, Italy and Spain provided the acute and convalescent COVID-19 samples. Sources were T cells, B-cell-depleted T cells, or PBMCs; the material itself was cDNA or gDNA.

V was clipped by 1 base and J by 5 bases; unmatched bases: 6. Germline V CDR1 and CDR2: LGHNA, YNFKEQ. The CDR3 covers 16 residues. This chain joins TRBV4-2 and TRBJ1-2, with 11 bases identical to TRBD1. This receptor was obtained from an elderly woman with acute or convalescent COVID-19. Sequencing input: peripheral blood. CDR3 in amino acids: CASSQGWGQGGYGYTF. CDR3 coding DNA: TGTGCCAGCAGCCAAGGCTGGGGACAGGGGGGATATGGCTACACCTTC.